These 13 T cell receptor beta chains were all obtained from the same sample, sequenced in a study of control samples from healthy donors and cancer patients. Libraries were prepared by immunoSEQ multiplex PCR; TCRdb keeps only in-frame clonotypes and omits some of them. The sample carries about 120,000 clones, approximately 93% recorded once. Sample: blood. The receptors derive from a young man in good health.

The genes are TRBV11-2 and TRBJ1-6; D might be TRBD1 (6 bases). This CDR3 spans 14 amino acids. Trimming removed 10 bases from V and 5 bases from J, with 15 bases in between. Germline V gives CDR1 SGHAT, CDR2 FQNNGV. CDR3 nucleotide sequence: TGTGCCACACGGACAGCTACAAATAATTCACCCCTCCACTTT. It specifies CATRTATNNSPLHF.

CDR3 sequence: CASSLGDRDEQYF. The DNA of the CDR3 is TGTGCCAGCAGCTTGGGAGATCGGGACGAGCAGTACTTC. The J gene is TRBJ2-7, the V gene TRBV7-3; possibly TRBD2 for D (5 bases). Per the germline V gene, CDR1 is SGHTA and CDR2 is FQGTGA. CDR3 length equals 13 residues. V shed 3 bases and J shed 5 bases, with 11 bases lying between them.

As DNA, the CDR3 is TGTGCCAGCAGGGGGGACAGGGGGATTGAAGCTTTCTTT. Translation gives CASRGDRGIEAFF. The J gene is TRBJ1-1, the V gene TRBV27, with TRBD1 matching over 11 bases. Germline V CDR1 and CDR2: MNHEY, SMNVEV (reference sequence). J was trimmed by 7 bases and V by 6 bases; bases with no gene match: 4. The CDR3 is 13 residues long.

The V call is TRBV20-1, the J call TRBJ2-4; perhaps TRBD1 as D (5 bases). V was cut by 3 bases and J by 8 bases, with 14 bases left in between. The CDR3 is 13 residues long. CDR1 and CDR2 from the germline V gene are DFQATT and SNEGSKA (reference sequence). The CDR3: CSASLRGRDIQYF. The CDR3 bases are TGCAGTGCTAGTCTAAGGGGAAGGGACATTCAGTACTTC.

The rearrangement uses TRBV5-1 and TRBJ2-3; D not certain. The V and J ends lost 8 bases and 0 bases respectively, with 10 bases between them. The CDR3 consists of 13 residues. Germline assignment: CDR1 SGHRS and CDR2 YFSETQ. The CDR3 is CASGGGSTDTQYF. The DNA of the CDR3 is TGCGCCAGTGGTGGTGGGAGCACAGATACGCAGTATTTT.

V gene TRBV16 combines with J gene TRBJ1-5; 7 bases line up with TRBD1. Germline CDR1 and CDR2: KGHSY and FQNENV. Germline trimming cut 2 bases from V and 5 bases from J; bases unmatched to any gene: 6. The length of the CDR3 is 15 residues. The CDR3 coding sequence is TGTGCCAGCAGCCAACCAGGGGGTTTGCATCAGCCCCAGCATTTT. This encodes CASSQPGGLHQPQHF.

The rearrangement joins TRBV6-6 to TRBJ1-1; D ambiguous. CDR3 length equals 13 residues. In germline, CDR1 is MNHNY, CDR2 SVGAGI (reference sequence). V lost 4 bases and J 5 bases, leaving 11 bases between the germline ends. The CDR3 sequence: CASSLNIWTEAFF. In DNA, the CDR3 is TGTGCCAGCAGTTTAAATATATGGACTGAAGCTTTCTTT.

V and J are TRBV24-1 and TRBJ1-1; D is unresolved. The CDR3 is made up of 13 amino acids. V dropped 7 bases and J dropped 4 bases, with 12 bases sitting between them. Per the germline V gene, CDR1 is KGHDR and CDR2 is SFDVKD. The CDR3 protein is CATRALSGTEAFF. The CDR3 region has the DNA TGTGCCACCAGAGCCCTAAGTGGCACTGAAGCTTTCTTT.

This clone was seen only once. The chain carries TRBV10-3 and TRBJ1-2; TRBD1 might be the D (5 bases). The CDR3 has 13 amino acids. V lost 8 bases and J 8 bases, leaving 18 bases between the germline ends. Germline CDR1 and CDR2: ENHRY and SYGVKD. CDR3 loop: CAIRGEGTGGYTF. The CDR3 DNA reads TGTGCCATCCGGGGTGAGGGGACGGGGGGCTACACCTTC.

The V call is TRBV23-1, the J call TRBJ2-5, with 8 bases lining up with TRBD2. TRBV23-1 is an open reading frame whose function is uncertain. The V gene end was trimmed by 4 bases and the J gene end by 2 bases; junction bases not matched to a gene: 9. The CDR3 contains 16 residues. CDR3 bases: TGCGCCAGCAGTCTTGATAGCGGGACGCATCAAGAGACCCAGTACTTC. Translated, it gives CASSLDSGTHQETQYF.

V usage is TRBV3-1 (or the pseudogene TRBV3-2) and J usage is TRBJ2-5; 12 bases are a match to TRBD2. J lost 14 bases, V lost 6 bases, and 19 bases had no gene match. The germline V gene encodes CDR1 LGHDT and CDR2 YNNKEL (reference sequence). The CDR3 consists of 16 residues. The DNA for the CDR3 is TGTGCCAGCAGTCAGGACCGGGCTAGCGGGGGGGGCTACACCTACTTC. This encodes CASSQDRASGGGYTYF.

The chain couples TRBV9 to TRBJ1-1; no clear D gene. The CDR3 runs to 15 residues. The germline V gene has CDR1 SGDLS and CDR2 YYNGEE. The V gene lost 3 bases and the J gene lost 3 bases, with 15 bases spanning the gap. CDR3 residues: CASSAQTKRDTEAFF. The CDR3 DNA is TGTGCCAGCAGCGCCCAAACTAAACGGGACACTGAAGCTTTCTTT.

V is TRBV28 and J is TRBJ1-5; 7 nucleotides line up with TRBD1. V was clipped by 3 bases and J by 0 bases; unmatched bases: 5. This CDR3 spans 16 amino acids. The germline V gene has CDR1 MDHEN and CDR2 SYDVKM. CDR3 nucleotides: TGTGCCAGCAGTTTGAACAGGGGTAATAGCAATCAGCCCCAGCATTTT. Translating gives CASSLNRGNSNQPQHF.